This T cell receptor (beta chain) was observed in a study of blood T cells in healthy people across ages. Study findings and constraints: TCR beta diversity correlated strongly with naive T cell percentage.

Trimming stripped 2 bases from V and 2 bases from J, with 2 bases between. The CDR3 consists of 12 residues. Per the germline V gene, CDR1 is KGHDR and CDR2 is SFDVKD. The table lists this clonotype with a few counts. Its matching antigen is unknown. Peripheral blood, 9.5 to 10 milliliters per donor, was collected. With a J-beta primer mix and a sample-barcoded 5' primer, a second PCR ran about 7 to 12 cycles. CDR3-containing paired-end reads numbering at least 2.5 million came from each sample. Using its own MiXCR run on the 5' RACE reads, TCRdb lists one record per CDR3 protein. The data hold over 1.5 million distinct CDR3 sequences, with about 50% observed a single time.

Sequences were obtained from blood. The V call is TRBV24-1, the J call TRBJ1-2, with D unclear. The clonotype comes from a woman aged 40 to 49 in good health. In DNA, the CDR3 is TGTGCCACCAGTGATTCAAACTATGGCTACACCTTC. Protein: CATSDSNYGYTF.